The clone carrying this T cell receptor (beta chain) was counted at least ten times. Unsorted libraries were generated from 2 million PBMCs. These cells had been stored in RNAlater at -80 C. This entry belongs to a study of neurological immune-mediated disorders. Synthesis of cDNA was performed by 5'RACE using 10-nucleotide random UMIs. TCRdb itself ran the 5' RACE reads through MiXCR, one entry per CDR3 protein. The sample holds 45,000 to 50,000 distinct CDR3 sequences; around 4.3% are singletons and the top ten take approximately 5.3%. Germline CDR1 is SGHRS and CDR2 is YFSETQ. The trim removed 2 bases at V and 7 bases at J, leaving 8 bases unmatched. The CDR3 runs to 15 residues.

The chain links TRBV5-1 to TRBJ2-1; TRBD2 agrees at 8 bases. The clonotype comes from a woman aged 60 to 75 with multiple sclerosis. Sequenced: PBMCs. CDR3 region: CASSFIAGIWNEQFF. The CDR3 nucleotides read TGCGCCAGCAGCTTTATAGCGGGGATTTGGAATGAGCAGTTCTTC.